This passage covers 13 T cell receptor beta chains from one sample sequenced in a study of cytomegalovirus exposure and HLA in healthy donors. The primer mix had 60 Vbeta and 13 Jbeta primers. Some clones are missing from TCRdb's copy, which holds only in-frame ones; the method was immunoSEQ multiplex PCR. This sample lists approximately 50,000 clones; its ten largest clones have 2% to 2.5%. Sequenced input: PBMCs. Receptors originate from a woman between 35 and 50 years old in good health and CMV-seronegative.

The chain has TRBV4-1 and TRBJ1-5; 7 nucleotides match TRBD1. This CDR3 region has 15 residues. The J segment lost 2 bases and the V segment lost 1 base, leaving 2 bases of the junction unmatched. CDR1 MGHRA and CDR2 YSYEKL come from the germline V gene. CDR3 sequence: CASSQGQGGNQPQHF. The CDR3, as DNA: TGCGCCAGCAGCCAAGGACAGGGAGGCAATCAGCCCCAGCATTTT.

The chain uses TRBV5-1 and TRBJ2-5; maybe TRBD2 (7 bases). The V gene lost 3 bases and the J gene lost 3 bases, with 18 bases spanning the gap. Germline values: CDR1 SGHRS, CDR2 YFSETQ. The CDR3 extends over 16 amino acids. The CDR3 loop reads CASSSNSGGGEETQYF. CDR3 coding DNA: TGCGCCAGCAGCTCAAATAGCGGAGGGGGGGAAGAGACCCAGTACTTC.

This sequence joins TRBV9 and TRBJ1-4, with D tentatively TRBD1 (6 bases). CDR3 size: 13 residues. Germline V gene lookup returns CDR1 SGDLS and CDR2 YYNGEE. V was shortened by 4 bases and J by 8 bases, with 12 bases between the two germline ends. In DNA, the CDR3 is TGTGCCAGCAGCCCCCGACAGGCGGAAAAACTGTTTTTT. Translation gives CASSPRQAEKLFF.

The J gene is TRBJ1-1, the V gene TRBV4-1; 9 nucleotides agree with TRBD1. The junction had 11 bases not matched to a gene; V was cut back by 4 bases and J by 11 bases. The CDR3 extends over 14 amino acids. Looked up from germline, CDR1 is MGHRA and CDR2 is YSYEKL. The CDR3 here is CASSRLPGQGSAFF. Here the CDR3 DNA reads TGCGCCAGCAGCCGCCTCCCGGGACAGGGATCGGCTTTCTTT.

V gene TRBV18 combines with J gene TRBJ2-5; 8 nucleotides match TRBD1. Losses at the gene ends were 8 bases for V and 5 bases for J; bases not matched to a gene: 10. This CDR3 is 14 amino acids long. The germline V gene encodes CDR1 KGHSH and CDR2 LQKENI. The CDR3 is CASTRERDRETQYF. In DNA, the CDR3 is TGTGCCAGCACCCGGGAAAGGGACAGGGAGACCCAGTACTTC. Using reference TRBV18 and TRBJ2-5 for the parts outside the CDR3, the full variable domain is NAGVMQNPRHLVRRRGQEARLRCSPMKGHSHVYWYRQLPEEGLKFMVYLQKENIIDESGMPKERFSAEFPKEGPSILRIQQVVRGDSAAYFCASTRERDRETQYFGPGTRLLVL.

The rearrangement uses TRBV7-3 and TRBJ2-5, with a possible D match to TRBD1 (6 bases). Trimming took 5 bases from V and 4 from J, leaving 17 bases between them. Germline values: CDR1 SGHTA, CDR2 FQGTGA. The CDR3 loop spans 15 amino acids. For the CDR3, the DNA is TGTGCCAGCAGCCCCACGACAGGAATTATAGAGACCCAGTACTTC. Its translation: CASSPTTGIIETQYF.

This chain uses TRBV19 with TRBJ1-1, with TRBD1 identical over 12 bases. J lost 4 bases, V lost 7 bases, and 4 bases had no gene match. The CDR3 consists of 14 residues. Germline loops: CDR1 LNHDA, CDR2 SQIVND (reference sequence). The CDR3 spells CASKKGQGATEAFF. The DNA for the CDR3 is TGTGCCAGTAAGAAGGGACAGGGGGCCACTGAAGCTTTCTTT.

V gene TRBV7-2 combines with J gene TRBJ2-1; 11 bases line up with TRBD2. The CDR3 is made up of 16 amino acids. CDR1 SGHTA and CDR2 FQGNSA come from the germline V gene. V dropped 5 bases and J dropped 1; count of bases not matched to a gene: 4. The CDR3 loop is CASSPGLAESYNEQFF. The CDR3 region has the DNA TGTGCCAGCAGCCCGGGACTAGCGGAGTCCTACAATGAGCAGTTCTTC.

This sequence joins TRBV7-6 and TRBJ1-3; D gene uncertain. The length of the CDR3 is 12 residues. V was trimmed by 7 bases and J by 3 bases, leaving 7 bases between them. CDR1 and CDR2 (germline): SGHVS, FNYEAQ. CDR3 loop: CASIGGGNTIYF. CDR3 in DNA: TGTGCCAGCATCGGAGGTGGAAACACCATATATTTT.

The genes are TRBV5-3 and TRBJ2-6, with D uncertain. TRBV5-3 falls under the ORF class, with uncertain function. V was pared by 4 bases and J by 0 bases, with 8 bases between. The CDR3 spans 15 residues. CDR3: CARSIPSSGANVLTF. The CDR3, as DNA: TGTGCCAGAAGCATCCCGAGCTCTGGGGCCAACGTCCTGACTTTC.

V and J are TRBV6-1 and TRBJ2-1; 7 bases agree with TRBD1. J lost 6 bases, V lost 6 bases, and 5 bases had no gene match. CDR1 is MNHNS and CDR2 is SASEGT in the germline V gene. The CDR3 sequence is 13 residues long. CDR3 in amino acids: CASSGTEGNEQFF. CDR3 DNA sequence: TGTGCCAGCAGCGGGACAGAAGGCAATGAGCAGTTCTTC.

The CDR3 DNA follows: TGTGCCAGCAGTTACTCCGGACAGGGGAGCGAGCAGTACTTC. Its translation is CASSYSGQGSEQYF. The chain is built from TRBV6-5 and TRBJ2-7; 9 nucleotides line up with TRBD1. Germline V gives CDR1 MNHEY, CDR2 SVGAGI. This CDR3 contains 14 residues. V trimming: 0 bases; J trimming: 6 bases; junction bases outside the gene matches: 3.

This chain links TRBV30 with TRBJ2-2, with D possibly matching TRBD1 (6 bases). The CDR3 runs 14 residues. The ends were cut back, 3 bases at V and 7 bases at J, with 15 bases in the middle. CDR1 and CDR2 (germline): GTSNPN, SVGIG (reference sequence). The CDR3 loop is CAWSLRGFVGELFF. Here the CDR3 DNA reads TGTGCCTGGAGCCTTAGGGGGTTCGTCGGGGAGCTGTTTTTT.